This TCR beta chain came from a study of OX40 agonist ivuxolimab in advanced cancers. With respect to the entire study: Ivuxolimab was a fully human IgG2 agonistic monoclonal antibody targeting the costimulatory receptor OX40 (CD134). Of the approximately 53 patients in dose escalation, about 20 had hepatocellular carcinoma, about 15 had melanoma, 9 had renal cell carcinoma and 9 had head and neck cancer. Intravenous ivuxolimab was administered to patients every 2 weeks at six dose levels: 0.01, 0.1, 0.3, 1.5, 3 and 10 mg/kg. Three dose-escalation patients achieved partial responses, one with hepatocellular carcinoma and two with cutaneous melanoma. In the dose-escalation cohort, roughly four fifths of patients were male, and the mean age was about 55 years, with a range of 23 to 79. Peripheral TCRbeta sequencing aimed to test whether ivuxolimab altered TCR sequence diversity and caused clonal T-cell expansion. Patients were allowed to have had prior anti-PD-1, anti-PD-L1 or anti-CTLA-4 therapy, and 40% of the dose-escalation patients had previously received checkpoint inhibitors. The monotherapy dose-escalation portion (N of about 49 patients) of the phase I ivuxolimab trial is reported in the paper. What the research found in general, with its limitations: Clonal expansion of both CD4+ and CD8+ blood T cells was observed from baseline to week 6 at doses 0.1 to 3.0 mg/kg. Low levels of normalized T-cell clonal expansion were also seen in some patients who did not respond. After ivuxolimab, expanded clones were on average more numerous among CD8+ T cells than among CD4+ T cells. The antigen specificity of the clonally expanded peripheral T cells was not determined. Partial responders in the 0.1-3.0 mg/kg groups had among the lowest normalized peripheral clonal expansion, especially among CD8+ T cells.

The CDR3 starts with the cysteine, ends with the phenylalanine, and has 15 residues. Just CDR3 DNA is preserved here, 45 bases in frame from base 1. For this chain, trimming is 9 bases at the V end and 3 bases at the J end, and the number of junction bases without a gene match is 7. The germline V gene (reference sequence) sets CDR1 to LNHDA and CDR2 to SQIVND. Genomic DNA was extracted from sorted cells for sequencing of the TCRbeta CDR3 region. TCRbeta CDR3 regions were sequenced using the immunoSEQ Assay. As stored in TCRdb, this immuneACCESS dataset retains in-frame rearrangements with V and J assigned. A fraction of the clones does not appear; measured against another copy, unresolved V genes explain less than half of the discrepancy, and the remainder lacks a known reason. A total of 65,000 to 75,000 clones appear in this sample, 90% to 95% of them only once. The biggest ten clones account for 0.44% of the sample.

Comment on this clone: The antigen this receptor binds is unknown. Nothing much larger sits one base from this clone, and base qualities are not available.

The trial excluded patients who had a history of autoimmune disease or who were on systemic immunosuppression. In every dose cohort, peripheral blood was drawn for TCR sequencing at baseline, cycle 4 day 1, and cycle 7 day 1. Samples were obtained from an open-label, multicenter, first-in-human phase I dose-escalation trial of ivuxolimab. The trial enrolled adults with locally advanced or metastatic head and neck squamous cell, hepatocellular, melanoma or renal cell carcinoma. Before TCR sequencing, CD4+ and CD8+ T cells were separately sorted from peripheral blood. In this chain, TRBV19 is recombined with TRBJ2-2; 10 junctional bases match TRBD2. The sequenced sample was CD4+ or CD8+ T cells sorted from blood, obtained in a trial of the OX40 agonist ivuxolimab. This receptor was identified in an adult with an advanced solid tumor such as melanoma, head and neck, liver or kidney cancer. The CDR3 is CASSRTSGDTGELFF. The DNA reads as follows: TGTGCCAGCTCAAGGACTAGCGGTGACACCGGGGAGCTGTTTTTT.